Sequencing of this T cell receptor (beta chain) was carried out in a study of neurological immune-mediated disorders. From 15-18 subjects, every sequencing run obtained over 160 million TCR-beta sequences. A single record per CDR3 protein comes from TCRdb applying MiXCR to the 5' RACE reads. The data contain approximately 50,000 distinct CDR3 sequences, around 3.6% of them singletons. This clonotype was observed at least ten times. Its antigen is unidentified. CDR3 length: 14 amino acids. Germline V gives CDR1 DFQATT, CDR2 SNEGSKA (reference sequence). The junction had 15 bases not matched to a gene; V was cut back by 6 bases and J by 8 bases. The study's findings and limits: The greatest degree of TCR clonal expansion was observed in HTLV-1-associated myelopathy, with the lowest in multiple sclerosis, below that of healthy controls.

The sample taken for sequencing was PBMCs. This receptor was taken from a man under 40 with multiple sclerosis. This chain uses TRBV20-1 with TRBJ2-5; 7 nucleotides agree with TRBD2. Here the CDR3 reads CSAGGGFQHFTQYF. The CDR3 DNA reads TGCAGTGCGGGGGGGGGATTCCAACATTTTACCCAGTACTTC.